The present TCR beta chain was sequenced within a study of CD8 T cells in Susac syndrome. Study-wide background: Patients with Susac syndrome were therapy-naive, on corticosteroids, or on intravenous immunoglobulin alone at blood draw.

RNA amounts of roughly 0.45 to 1 ug underwent reverse transcription with random hexamers. TCRdb itself ran the immunoSEQ multiplex PCR reads through MiXCR, one entry per CDR3 protein. The top ten clones hold about 0.65% of a sample with roughly 89,000 distinct CDR3 sequences, about 95% of them seen once. The CDR3 is made up of 13 amino acids. What was sequenced was CD8+ T cells from PBMCs. The chain couples TRBV21-1 to TRBJ2-2. TRBV21-1 is classified as a pseudogene. This sequence originates from a human donor with Susac syndrome. The CDR3 sequence is CASSKSRTGELFF. The CDR3 DNA reads TGTGCCAGCAGCAAATCTAGGACCGGGGAGCTGTTTTTT.